This T cell receptor beta chain is drawn from a study of blood T cell repertoires in COVID-19. Whole-study context: COVID-19 samples collected from the United States, Italy and Spain covered acute and convalescent phases. From T cells, B-cell-depleted T cells, or PBMCs came the material, which was cDNA or gDNA.

The method was immunoSEQ multiplex PCR; TCRdb's version includes in-frame clones alone and lacks a portion of them. Of about 200,000 clones listed, over 75% are singletons. The CDR3 totals 16 residues. Germline V gene sequence: CDR1 SGHRS, CDR2 YFSETQ. Unmatched junction bases numbered 6, after V lost 4 bases and J lost 1 base. Patients of the Seattle cohort, enrolled during active infection, were followed longitudinally. This receptor was taken from a man aged 50 or older with COVID-19, enrolled during active disease. The sequencing input was peripheral blood. This chain connects TRBV5-1 to TRBJ2-2, with TRBD1 matching 8 bases. The CDR3, as DNA: TGCGCCAGCAGCCGGCTGGGGACAGGGAACACCGGGGAGCTGTTTTTT. This codes for CASSRLGTGNTGELFF. The whole variable domain, remainder taken from reference TRBV5-1 and TRBJ2-2, is KAGVTQTPRYLIKTRGQQVTLSCSPISGHRSVSWYQQTPGQGLQFLFEYFSETQRNKGNFPGRFSGRQFSNSRSEMNVSTLELGDSALYLCASSRLGTGNTGELFFGEGSRLTVL.